This note documents a single T cell receptor (beta chain) sequence. Its antigen is undetermined. MiXCR was run by TCRdb on the reads, yielding one entry per CDR3 protein. The table shows some 350,000 distinct CDR3 sequences, with about 28% occurring only once. This sample was taken from a study of T cell repertoires in cytomegalovirus infection. Whole-study context: CMV infection and matching HLA type were both indicated by public TCR beta signatures.

This CDR3 contains 15 residues. The V gene end was trimmed by 1 base and the J gene end by 5 bases; junction bases not matched to a gene: 6. The germline CDR1 and CDR2 sequences are SEHNR and FQNEAQ (reference sequence). The study's findings and limits: HLA-C-restricted, CMV-specific TCR beta clonotypes were dominant ex vivo.

The chain is built from TRBV7-9 and TRBJ1-1; 8 nucleotides agree with TRBD1. The TCR comes from a human donor in good health (CMV status not recorded). Some clones in this sample may be carry-over from other donors' samples. Specimen: cultured PBMCs, collected from culture after CMV antigen stimulation. CDR3 sequence (DNA): TGTGCCAGCAGCTTAGTAGTCAGGGGGCGAACTGAAGCTTTCTTT. Its protein product is CASSLVVRGRTEAFF.